This TCR beta chain was sequenced for a study of T cells in Graves' hyperthyroidism and ophthalmopathy. General study points: Most clonotypes expanded in thyroid above 0.001 were likewise present in blood.

This CDR3 spans 16 amino acids. V shed 7 bases and J 0 bases; nucleotides not matched to a gene: 9. In germline, CDR1 is MNHEY, CDR2 SVGEGT. Worth noting for this clonotype: Antigen: not known.

Authors of the study amplified TCR beta CDR3 regions from RNA transcripts. The HTBI primer set was used in a first-round RT-PCR of the TCR CDR3. TCRdb re-analysed the multiplex PCR reads in MiXCR, keeping a single row per CDR3 protein. The data contain approximately 560,000 distinct CDR3 sequences, approximately 15% of them singletons. The rearrangement joins TRBV6-2 or TRBV6-3 to TRBJ2-3; 8 bases map to TRBD2. This clonotype was sampled from a young woman with Graves' hyperthyroidism. The sample was blood. CDR3 coding DNA: TGTGCCAGCAATTCCCAACTAGCGGAGAGCACAGATACGCAGTATTTT. It is translated as CASNSQLAESTDTQYF.